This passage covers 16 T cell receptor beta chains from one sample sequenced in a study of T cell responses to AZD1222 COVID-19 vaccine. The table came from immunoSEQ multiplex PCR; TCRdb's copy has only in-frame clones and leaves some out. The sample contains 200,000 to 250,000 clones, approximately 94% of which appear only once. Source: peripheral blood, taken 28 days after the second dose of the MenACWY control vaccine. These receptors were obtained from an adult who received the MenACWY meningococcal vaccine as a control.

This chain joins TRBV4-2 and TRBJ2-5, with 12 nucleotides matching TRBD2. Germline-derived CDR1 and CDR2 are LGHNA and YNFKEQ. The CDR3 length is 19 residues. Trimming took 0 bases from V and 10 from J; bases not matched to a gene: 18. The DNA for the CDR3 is TGTGCCAGCAGCCAAGATCGGCCTAGCGGGGGGGCCGGCTTTGAGGGCCAGTACTTC. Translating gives CASSQDRPSGGAGFEGQYF.

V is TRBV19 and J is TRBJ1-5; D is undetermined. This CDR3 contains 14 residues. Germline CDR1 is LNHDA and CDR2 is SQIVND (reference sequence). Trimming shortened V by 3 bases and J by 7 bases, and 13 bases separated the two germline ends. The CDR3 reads CASSIVLVGQPQHF. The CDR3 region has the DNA TGTGCCAGTAGTATTGTCTTAGTGGGCCAGCCCCAGCATTTT.

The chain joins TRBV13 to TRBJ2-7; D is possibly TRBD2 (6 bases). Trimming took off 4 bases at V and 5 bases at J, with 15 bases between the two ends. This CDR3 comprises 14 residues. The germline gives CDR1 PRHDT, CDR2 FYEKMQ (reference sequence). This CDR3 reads CASSWGLGSDEQYF. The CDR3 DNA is TGTGCCAGCAGCTGGGGCCTCGGGAGTGACGAGCAGTACTTC.

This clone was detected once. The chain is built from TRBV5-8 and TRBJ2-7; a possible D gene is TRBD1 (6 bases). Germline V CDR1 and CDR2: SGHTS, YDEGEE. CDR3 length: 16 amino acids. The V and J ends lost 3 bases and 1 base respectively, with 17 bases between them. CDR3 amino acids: CASSSPGAGVSYEQYF. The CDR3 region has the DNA TGTGCCAGCAGCTCACCGGGCGCAGGGGTGTCCTACGAGCAGTACTTC.

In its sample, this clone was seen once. Here the CDR3 DNA reads TGCGCCAGCAGCCGGACTAGCGGGATCTACGAGCAGTACTTC. Translation gives CASSRTSGIYEQYF. The gene calls are TRBV5-1 and TRBJ2-7, with 12 bases aligning to TRBD2. V lost 4 bases and J lost 3; bases outside the gene matches: 2. This CDR3 is 14 amino acids long. CDR1 and CDR2 from the germline V gene are SGHRS and YFSETQ.

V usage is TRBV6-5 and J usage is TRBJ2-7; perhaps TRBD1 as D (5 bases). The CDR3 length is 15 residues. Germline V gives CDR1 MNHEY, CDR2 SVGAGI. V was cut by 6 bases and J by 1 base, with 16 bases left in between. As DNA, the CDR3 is TGTGCCAGCAGATTATCAAGGGGAAGTTCCTACGAGCAGTACTTC. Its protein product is CASRLSRGSSYEQYF.

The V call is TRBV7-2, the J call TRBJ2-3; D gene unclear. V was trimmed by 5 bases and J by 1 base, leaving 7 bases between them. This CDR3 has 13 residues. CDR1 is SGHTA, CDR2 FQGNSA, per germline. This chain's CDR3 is CASSPRRTDTQYF. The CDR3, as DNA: TGTGCCAGCAGCCCGCGGCGCACAGATACGCAGTATTTT.

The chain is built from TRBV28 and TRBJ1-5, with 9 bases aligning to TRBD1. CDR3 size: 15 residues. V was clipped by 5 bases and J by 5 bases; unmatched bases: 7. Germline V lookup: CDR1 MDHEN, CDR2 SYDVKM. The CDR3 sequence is CASSPTGGLHQPQHF. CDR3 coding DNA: TGTGCCAGCAGTCCAACAGGGGGCCTTCATCAGCCCCAGCATTTT. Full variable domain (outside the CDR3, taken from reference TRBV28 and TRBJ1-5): DVKVTQSSRYLVKRTGEKVFLECVQDMDHENMFWYRQDPGLGLRLIYFSYDVKMKEKGDIPEGYSVSREKKERFSLILESASTNQTSMYLCASSPTGGLHQPQHFGDGTRLSIL.

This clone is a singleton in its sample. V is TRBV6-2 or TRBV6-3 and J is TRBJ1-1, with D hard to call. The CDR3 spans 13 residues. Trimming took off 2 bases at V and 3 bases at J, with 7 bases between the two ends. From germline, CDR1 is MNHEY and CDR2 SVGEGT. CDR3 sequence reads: CASSYRADTEAFF. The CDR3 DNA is TGTGCCAGCAGTTACCGGGCTGACACTGAAGCTTTCTTT.

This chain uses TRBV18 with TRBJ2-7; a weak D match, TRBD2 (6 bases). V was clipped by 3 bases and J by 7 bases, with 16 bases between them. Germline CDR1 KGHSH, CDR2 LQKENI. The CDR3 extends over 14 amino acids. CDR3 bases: TGTGCCAGCTCACCGGGGACTTCGGGGGTTGAGCAGTACTTC. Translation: CASSPGTSGVEQYF.

CDR3 sequence reads: CASSLLGPSWGQPQHF. For the CDR3, the DNA is TGTGCCAGCAGTTTACTAGGGCCTTCGTGGGGTCAGCCCCAGCATTTT. V is TRBV27 and J is TRBJ1-5; no definite D call. Germline values: CDR1 MNHEY, CDR2 SMNVEV (reference sequence). The V end was cut by 2 bases, the J end by 6 bases, with 17 bases between. The CDR3 extends over 16 amino acids.

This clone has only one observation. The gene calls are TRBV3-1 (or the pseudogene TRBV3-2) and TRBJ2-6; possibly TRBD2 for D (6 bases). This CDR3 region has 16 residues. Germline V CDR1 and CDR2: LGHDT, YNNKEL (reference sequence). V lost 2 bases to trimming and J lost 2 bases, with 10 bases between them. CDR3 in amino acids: CASSQILAPGANVLTF. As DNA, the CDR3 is TGTGCCAGCAGCCAAATACTAGCTCCTGGGGCCAACGTCCTGACTTTC.

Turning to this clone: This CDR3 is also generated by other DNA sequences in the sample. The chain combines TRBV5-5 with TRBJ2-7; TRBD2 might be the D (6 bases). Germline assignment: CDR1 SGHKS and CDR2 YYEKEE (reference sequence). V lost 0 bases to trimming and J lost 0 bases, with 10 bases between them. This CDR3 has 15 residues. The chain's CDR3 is CASSLEVGGSYEQYF. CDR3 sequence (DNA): TGTGCCAGCAGCTTGGAGGTGGGAGGCTCCTACGAGCAGTACTTC.

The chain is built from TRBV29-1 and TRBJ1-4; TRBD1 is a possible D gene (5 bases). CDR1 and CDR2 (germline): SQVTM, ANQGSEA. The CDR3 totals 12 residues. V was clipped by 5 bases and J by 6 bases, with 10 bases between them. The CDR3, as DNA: TGCAGCGTTTGGGGGAGAGATGAAAAACTGTTTTTT. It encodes CSVWGRDEKLFF.

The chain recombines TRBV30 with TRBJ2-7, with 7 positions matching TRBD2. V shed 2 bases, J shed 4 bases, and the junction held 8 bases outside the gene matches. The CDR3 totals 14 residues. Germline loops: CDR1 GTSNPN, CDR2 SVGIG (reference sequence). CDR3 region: CAWSPVGGVYEQYF. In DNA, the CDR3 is TGTGCCTGGAGTCCCGTGGGGGGGGTGTACGAGCAGTACTTC.

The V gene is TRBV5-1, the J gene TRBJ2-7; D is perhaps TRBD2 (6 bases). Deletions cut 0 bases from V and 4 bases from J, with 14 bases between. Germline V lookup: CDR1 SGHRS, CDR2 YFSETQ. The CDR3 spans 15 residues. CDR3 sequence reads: CASSLGARGGYEQYF. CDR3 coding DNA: TGCGCCAGCAGCTTGGGGGCTCGTGGAGGGTACGAGCAGTACTTC.